This TCR beta chain was obtained from a study of molecular identifiers for immune sequencing clone quantification. Bulk TCR libraries were made with methods that had been previously described and with listed TCR primers. One entry per CDR3 protein, called by TCRdb with MiXCR from the PCR reads. This sample has about 63,000 distinct CDR3 sequences, with about 19% found just once. Trimming left V 5 bases short and J 9 bases short, with 23 bases between. The CDR3 contains 15 residues. Germline CDR1 and CDR2: MDHEN and SYDVKM. This clonotype was observed a single time. The antigen remains undetermined. A much more abundant neighbour one base away suggests this may be a read error. The missing conserved phenylalanine or tryptophan at the end of this CDR3 makes a read error likely. Findings and limits, study-wide: For effector cells, clones above 20 RNA copies held over 98% of molecules; for naive cells, under 1%. In a background of about 1 million naive cells, spiked Jurkat TCR RNA from one cell was reportedly detectable.

The rearrangement links TRBV28 to TRBJ2-7; D is possibly TRBD2 (7 bases). The TCR originated in a human donor in good health. Some libraries in this study had Jurkat cell RNA spiked in. Sequenced input: naive CD8+ T cells from blood, with Jurkat cell RNA spiked in. This sample's subset: FACS-sorted CD8+CD4-CCR7+CD45RA+ naive T cells. In DNA form, the CDR3 reads TGTGCCAGCAGTGCCCGAGGGGGGGGTTTAGAGGTGCAGTACTCC. This encodes CASSARGGGLEVQYS.